A single sample gave rise to the 27 T cell receptor beta chains below, sequenced in a study of beta chain features in type 1 diabetes. Expressed TCRB transcripts got sequenced, as all isolated RNA was reverse transcribed. TCRdb keeps only in-frame clones here, not all; method: immunoSEQ multiplex PCR. The sample records 300,000 or so clones, 13% being singletons. Findings and caveats of the study: Patients with Type 1 diabetes showed moderately but significantly shorter TCRB CDR3s in all four CD4+ subsets.

Antigens of these TCRs are unknown. The specimen sequenced was naive CD4+ T cells from blood. The receptors originated from a woman aged 18-35 years with type 1 diabetes.

This chain links TRBV28 with TRBJ2-7, with 12 bases lining up with TRBD2. Looked up from germline, CDR1 is MDHEN and CDR2 is SYDVKM. The CDR3 is 17 residues long. The V gene end was trimmed by 2 bases and the J gene end by 2 bases; junction bases not matched to a gene: 7. The CDR3 here is CASSLPPRTSGAYEQYF. The CDR3 DNA reads TGTGCCAGCAGTTTACCCCCGCGGACTAGCGGGGCCTACGAGCAGTACTTC.

This sequence joins TRBV28 and TRBJ2-7; D perhaps matches TRBD2 (6 bases). Germline assignment: CDR1 MDHEN and CDR2 SYDVKM. CDR3 length equals 13 residues. V was cut by 4 bases and J by 2 bases, with 9 bases left in between. CDR3 sequence reads: CASSWEATYEQYF. For the CDR3, the DNA is TGTGCCAGCAGTTGGGAGGCTACCTACGAGCAGTACTTC.

This clone was observed a handful of times. The V call is TRBV6-1, the J call TRBJ2-3; D unresolved. V lost 1 base and J lost 4, with 9 bases in between. CDR1 and CDR2 from the germline V gene are MNHNS and SASEGT. The CDR3 is made up of 14 amino acids. In DNA form, the CDR3 reads TGTGCCAGCAGTGAAGGTTCCCGGGCAGATACGCAGTATTTT. Translation gives CASSEGSRADTQYF.

The rearrangement joins TRBV27 to TRBJ1-5; D might be TRBD1 (5 bases). The CDR3 is made up of 16 amino acids. The V end was cut by 6 bases, the J end by 2 bases, with 17 bases between. Germline V gene sequence: CDR1 MNHEY, CDR2 SMNVEV (reference sequence). CDR3 sequence (DNA): TGTGCCAGCAGCCAAACATCGACGGGGGGCAATCAGCCCCAGCATTTT. Its protein is CASSQTSTGGNQPQHF.

The chain couples TRBV27 to TRBJ2-5; 7 nucleotides match TRBD2. Unmatched junction bases numbered 6, after V lost 6 bases and J lost 2 bases. The CDR3 covers 14 residues. Germline V lookup: CDR1 MNHEY, CDR2 SMNVEV (reference sequence). The CDR3 nucleotides read TGTGCCAGCAGAGAGGGGCGGGGGCAAGAGACCCAGTACTTC. It encodes CASREGRGQETQYF.

This clone was detected only a few times. V usage is TRBV11-2 and J usage is TRBJ2-5, with TRBD2 identical over 9 bases. The germline gives CDR1 SGHAT, CDR2 FQNNGV. This CDR3 spans 16 amino acids. V trimming: 5 bases; J trimming: 4 bases; junction bases outside the gene matches: 11. The CDR3 loop is CASSPSAGGPTETQYF. The CDR3 region has the DNA TGTGCCAGCAGCCCGTCGGCGGGAGGGCCGACAGAGACCCAGTACTTC.

This clone was seen only a few times. The rearrangement joins TRBV7-9 to TRBJ2-7; 7 bases are a match to TRBD2. The J segment lost 3 bases and the V segment lost 5 bases, leaving 7 bases of the junction unmatched. Germline V gene lookup returns CDR1 SEHNR and CDR2 FQNEAQ (reference sequence). The CDR3 covers 14 residues. The CDR3 protein is CASSRLADRYEQYF. The CDR3 coding sequence is TGTGCCAGCAGCCGACTAGCCGACCGCTACGAGCAGTACTTC.

The CDR3 spells CASSVGQIIGETQYF. The CDR3 DNA is TGTGCCAGCAGCGTGGGACAGATCATCGGGGAGACCCAGTACTTC. The chain has TRBV5-4 and TRBJ2-5; 7 bases are shared with TRBD1. Germline V gene sequence: CDR1 SGHNT, CDR2 YYREEE (reference sequence). V trimming: 4 bases; J trimming: 5 bases; junction bases outside the gene matches: 11. CDR3 size: 15 residues.

In this sample, this clone turned up a few times. Other DNA sequences within the sample encode an identical CDR3. The rearrangement uses TRBV10-3 and TRBJ2-5, with 7 bases that match TRBD2. CDR1 is ENHRY, CDR2 SYGVKD, per germline. This CDR3 region has 13 residues. The ends lost 4 bases at V and 1 base at J; junction bases unmatched: 0. In DNA, the CDR3 is TGTGCCATCAGTGGGGGGGGCCAAGAGACCCAGTACTTC. It is translated as CAISGGGQETQYF.

This clone has a handful of counts. This chain uses TRBV5-6 with TRBJ2-7, with TRBD1 matching over 7 bases. Germline trimming cut 4 bases from V and 3 bases from J; bases unmatched to any gene: 7. This CDR3 has 14 residues. Germline CDR1 SGHDT, CDR2 YYEEEE. The CDR3 sequence: CASSPGQRFYEQYV. The DNA for the CDR3 is TGTGCCAGCAGCCCGGGACAGCGATTCTACGAGCAGTACGTC.

The chain joins TRBV18 to TRBJ2-7, with D perhaps matching TRBD2 (5 bases). The CDR3 is made up of 14 amino acids. Trimming took 1 base from V and 5 from J, leaving 12 bases between them. Looked up from germline, CDR1 is KGHSH and CDR2 is LQKENI. CDR3 DNA sequence: TGTGCCAGCTCACCACGGCGGGCAGCCCACGAGCAGTACGTC. Its protein product is CASSPRRAAHEQYV.

Worth noting for this clone: At the DNA level, this CDR3 is encoded by other sequences in the same sample as well. The gene calls are TRBV9 and TRBJ2-1, with D hard to call. The CDR3 is 13 amino acids. Looked up from germline, CDR1 is SGDLS and CDR2 is YYNGEE. V shed 0 bases and J shed 3 bases, with 4 bases lying between them. The CDR3, as DNA: TGTGCCAGCAGCGTAGCTAGCTACAATGAGCAGTTCTTC. Protein product: CASSVASYNEQFF.

The V and J genes are TRBV7-2 and TRBJ2-6; D is perhaps TRBD1 (6 bases). CDR1 and CDR2 from the germline V gene are SGHTA and FQGNSA. The CDR3 consists of 17 residues. Written as DNA, the CDR3 is TGTGGCATTACCGGGACAAGAAACCTCGCTGGGGCCAACGTCCTGACTTTC. It encodes CGITGTRNLAGANVLTF.

This clone came up a few times. This chain's CDR3 is CASSLAAGTQYF. CDR3 nucleotide sequence: TGTGCCAGCAGCTTAGCAGCGGGGACCCAGTACTTC. The chain employs TRBV7-8 and TRBJ2-5; possible D gene TRBD2, 6 bases. CDR3 length: 12 residues. Germline values: CDR1 SGHVS, CDR2 FQNEAQ. Trimming stripped 0 bases from V and 7 bases from J, with 6 bases between. The full variable domain, rest sourced from reference TRBV7-8 and TRBJ2-5, is GAGVSQSPRYKVAKRGQDVALRCDPISGHVSLFWYQQALGQGPEFLTYFQNEAQLDKSGLPSDRFFAERPEGSVSTLKIQRTQQEDSAVYLCASSLAAGTQYFGPGTRLLVL.

This clone was picked up a small number of times. J is TRBJ1-1 and V is TRBV30; D gene uncertain. V was shortened by 5 bases and J by 0 bases, with 10 bases between the two germline ends. This CDR3 contains 13 residues. CDR1 GTSNPN and CDR2 SVGIG come from the germline V gene (reference sequence). CDR3 residues: CAWGTQVNTEAFF. In DNA form, the CDR3 reads TGTGCCTGGGGTACGCAGGTGAACACTGAAGCTTTCTTT.

The sample holds a few counts of this clone. Other DNA sequences in the sample encode the same CDR3. The gene calls are TRBV20-1 and TRBJ2-1; D gene uncertain. The CDR3 spans 11 residues. Germline loops: CDR1 DFQATT, CDR2 SNEGSKA (reference sequence). The V end was cut by 3 bases, the J end by 8 bases, with 8 bases between. This chain's CDR3 is CSARGPDEQFF. For the CDR3, the DNA is TGCAGTGCTAGGGGCCCCGATGAGCAGTTCTTC.

This clone was seen only a few times. The genes are TRBV2 and TRBJ1-2; 7 nucleotides align to TRBD1. There are 16 residues in the CDR3. Germline-derived CDR1 and CDR2 are SNHLY and FYNNEI. V was pared by 2 bases and J by 2 bases, with 8 bases of the junction left unmatched. CDR3 in amino acids: CASSETPTGTNYGYTF. The CDR3 DNA is TGTGCCAGCAGTGAAACGCCGACAGGGACCAACTATGGCTACACCTTC.

This chain joins TRBV7-2 and TRBJ1-5; D is uncertain. The germline gives CDR1 SGHTA, CDR2 FQGNSA. The CDR3 is 14 residues long. V was pared by 0 bases and J by 6 bases, with 9 bases between. CDR3 region: CASSLALSGQPQHF. In DNA form, the CDR3 reads TGTGCCAGCAGCTTAGCGCTGTCCGGTCAGCCCCAGCATTTT.

This clone has just a few counts. The V call is TRBV11-3, the J call TRBJ2-3; 7 bases align to TRBD2. Trimming took 3 bases from V and 1 from J; bases not matched to a gene: 13. The CDR3 extends over 18 amino acids. Germline V gene data show CDR1 as SGHNT and CDR2 as YENEEA. CDR3 sequence: CASSLGSIGRYRTDTQYF. CDR3 coding DNA: TGTGCCAGCAGCTTGGGGTCGATCGGGAGGTACCGCACAGATACGCAGTATTTT.

The J gene is TRBJ2-1, the V gene TRBV7-9; the D gene is possibly TRBD2 (6 bases). The CDR3 sequence is 17 residues long. V lost 2 bases to trimming and J lost 2 bases, with 16 bases between them. The germline CDR1 and CDR2 sequences are SEHNR and FQNEAQ (reference sequence). CDR3 protein: CASSLFGGMVPYNEQFF. CDR3 in DNA: TGTGCCAGCAGCTTATTCGGCGGGATGGTCCCCTACAATGAGCAGTTCTTC.

This clone appeared a few times. The CDR3 nucleotides are TGTGCCAGTAGTATGGGAGAAAGGTACGAGCAGTACTTC. Protein sequence: CASSMGERYEQYF. This chain uses TRBV19 with TRBJ2-7; D may be TRBD2 (5 bases). CDR1 is LNHDA and CDR2 is SQIVND in the germline V gene (reference sequence). The CDR3 is 13 residues long. Trimming removed 3 bases from V and 4 bases from J, with 10 bases in between.

V and J are TRBV7-9 and TRBJ2-1; D unclear. This CDR3 region has 15 residues. Per the germline V gene, CDR1 is SEHNR and CDR2 is FQNEAQ (reference sequence). Deletions cut 5 bases from V and 0 bases from J, with 11 bases between. This chain's CDR3 is CASSHTTDSYNEQFF. Written as DNA, the CDR3 is TGTGCCAGCAGCCATACTACTGACTCCTACAATGAGCAGTTCTTC.

This chain connects TRBV6-5 to TRBJ1-5; D call uncertain. The CDR3 covers 14 residues. V was clipped by 0 bases and J by 7 bases, with 10 bases between them. Germline CDR1 and CDR2: MNHEY and SVGAGI. The CDR3 loop is CASSYSVGGQPQHF. The CDR3 DNA reads as TGTGCCAGCAGTTACTCCGTAGGCGGGCAGCCCCAGCATTTT.

This clone occurred a few times. The chain combines TRBV5-4 with TRBJ1-1; TRBD1 might be the D (5 bases). CDR3 length: 13 amino acids. Germline values: CDR1 SGHNT, CDR2 YYREEE (reference sequence). The V gene lost 0 bases and the J gene lost 5 bases, with 8 bases spanning the gap. The CDR3 nucleotides read TGTGCCAGCAGCTTGGATGGGGGGACTGAAGCTTTCTTT. This encodes CASSLDGGTEAFF.

This clone was detected only a few times. The chain carries TRBV11-2 and TRBJ2-6; D is perhaps TRBD2 (5 bases). Trimming removed 3 bases at V and 5 bases at J, with 20 bases between. This CDR3 has 18 amino acids. Germline assignment: CDR1 SGHAT and CDR2 FQNNGV. CDR3 DNA: TGTGCCAGCAGCTTCCTACTAGAAACCCATCTCTGGGCCAACGTCCTGACTTTC. It codes for CASSFLLETHLWANVLTF. The full variable domain, completed using reference TRBV11-2 and TRBJ2-6, is EAGVAQSPRYKIIEKRQSVAFWCNPISGHATLYWYQQILGQGPKLLIQFQNNGVVDDSQLPKDRFSAERLKGVDSTLKIQPAKLEDSAVYLCASSFLLETHLWANVLTFGAGSRLTVL.

This clone turned up a few times. This chain connects TRBV28 to TRBJ2-1; TRBD2 is a possible D gene (6 bases). The length of the CDR3 is 12 residues. In germline, CDR1 is MDHEN, CDR2 SYDVKM. V was pared by 6 bases and J by 12 bases, with 15 bases between. CDR3 nucleotide sequence: TGTGCCAGCAGCCTCAAAGGGCGGGGGCAGTTCTTC. Its protein product is CASSLKGRGQFF.

This clone was observed a handful of times. The J gene is TRBJ2-1, the V gene TRBV9, with 9 bases aligning to TRBD2. CDR1 and CDR2 (germline): SGDLS, YYNGEE. The CDR3 runs to 15 residues. The V and J ends lost 1 base and 6 bases, in that order; junction bases with no gene match: 5. The CDR3: CASSVRAGGGNEQFF. The CDR3 DNA follows: TGTGCCAGCAGCGTAAGAGCGGGAGGCGGCAATGAGCAGTTCTTC.